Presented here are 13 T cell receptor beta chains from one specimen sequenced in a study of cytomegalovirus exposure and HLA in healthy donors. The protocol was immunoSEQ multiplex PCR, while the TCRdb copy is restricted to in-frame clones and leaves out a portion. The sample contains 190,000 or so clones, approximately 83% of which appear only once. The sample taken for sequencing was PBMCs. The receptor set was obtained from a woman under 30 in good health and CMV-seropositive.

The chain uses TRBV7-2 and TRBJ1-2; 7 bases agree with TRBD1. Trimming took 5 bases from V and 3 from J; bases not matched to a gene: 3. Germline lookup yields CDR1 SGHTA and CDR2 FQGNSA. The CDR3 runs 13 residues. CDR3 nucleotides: TGTGCCAGCAGCCGCGACAGGGACTATGGCTACACCTTC. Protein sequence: CASSRDRDYGYTF.

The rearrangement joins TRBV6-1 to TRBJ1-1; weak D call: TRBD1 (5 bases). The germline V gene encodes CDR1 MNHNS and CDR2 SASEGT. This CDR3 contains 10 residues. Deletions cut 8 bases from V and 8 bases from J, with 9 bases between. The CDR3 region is CASGALEAFF. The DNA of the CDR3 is TGTGCCAGCGGGGCTTTAGAAGCTTTCTTT.

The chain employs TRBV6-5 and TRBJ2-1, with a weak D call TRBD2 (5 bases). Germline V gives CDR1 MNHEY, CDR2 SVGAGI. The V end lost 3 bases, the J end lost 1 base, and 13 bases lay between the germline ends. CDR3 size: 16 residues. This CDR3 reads CASSYAGLGSYNEQFF. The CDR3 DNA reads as TGTGCCAGCAGTTATGCGGGTTTGGGGTCCTACAATGAGCAGTTCTTC.

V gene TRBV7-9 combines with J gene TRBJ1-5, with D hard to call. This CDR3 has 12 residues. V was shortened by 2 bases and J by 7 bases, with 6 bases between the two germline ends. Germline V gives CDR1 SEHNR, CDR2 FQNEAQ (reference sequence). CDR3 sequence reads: CASSLPEQPQHF. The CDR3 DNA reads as TGTGCCAGCAGCTTACCAGAACAGCCCCAGCATTTT.

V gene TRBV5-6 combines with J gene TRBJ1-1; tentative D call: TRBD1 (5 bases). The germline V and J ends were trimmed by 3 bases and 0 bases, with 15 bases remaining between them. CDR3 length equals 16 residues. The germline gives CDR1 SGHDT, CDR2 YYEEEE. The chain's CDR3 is CASSSFKQAMNTEAFF. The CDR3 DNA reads TGTGCCAGCAGCTCATTTAAACAGGCGATGAACACTGAAGCTTTCTTT.

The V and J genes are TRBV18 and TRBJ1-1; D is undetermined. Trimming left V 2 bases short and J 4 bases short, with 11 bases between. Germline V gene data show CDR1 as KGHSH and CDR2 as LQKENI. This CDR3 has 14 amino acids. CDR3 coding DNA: TGTGCCAGCTCACCAGAGGGATCGCGCACTGAAGCTTTCTTT. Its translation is CASSPEGSRTEAFF.

CDR3 nucleotides: TGTGCCAGCAGTTTATCCATTAGGTGGGGGGGCGATAGTGATACGCAGTATTTT. Residues: CASSLSIRWGGDSDTQYF. The V gene is TRBV27, the J gene TRBJ2-3; TRBD2 is a possible D gene (7 bases). The V and J ends lost 0 bases and 6 bases respectively, with 22 bases between them. The CDR3 is 18 amino acids. Germline CDR1 is MNHEY and CDR2 is SMNVEV (reference sequence).

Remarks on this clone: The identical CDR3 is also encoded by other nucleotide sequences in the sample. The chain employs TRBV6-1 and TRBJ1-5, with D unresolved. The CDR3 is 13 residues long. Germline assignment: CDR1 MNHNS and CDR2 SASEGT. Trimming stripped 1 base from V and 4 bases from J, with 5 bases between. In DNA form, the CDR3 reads TGTGCCAGCAGTGAAGGGAGGAATCAGCCCCAGCATTTT. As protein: CASSEGRNQPQHF.

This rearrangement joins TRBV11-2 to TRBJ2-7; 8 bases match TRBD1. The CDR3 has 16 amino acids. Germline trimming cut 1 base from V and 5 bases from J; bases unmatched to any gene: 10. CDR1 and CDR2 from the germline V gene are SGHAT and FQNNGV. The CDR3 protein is CASSLGDRGGLDEQYF. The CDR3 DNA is TGTGCCAGCAGCTTAGGAGACAGGGGCGGCCTAGACGAGCAGTACTTC.

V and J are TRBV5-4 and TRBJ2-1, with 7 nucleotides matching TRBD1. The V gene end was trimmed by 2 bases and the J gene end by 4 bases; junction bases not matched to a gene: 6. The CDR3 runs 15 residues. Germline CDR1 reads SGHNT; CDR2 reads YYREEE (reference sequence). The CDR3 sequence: CASSLGGELYNEQFF. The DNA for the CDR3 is TGTGCCAGCAGCTTAGGGGGCGAACTATACAATGAGCAGTTCTTC.

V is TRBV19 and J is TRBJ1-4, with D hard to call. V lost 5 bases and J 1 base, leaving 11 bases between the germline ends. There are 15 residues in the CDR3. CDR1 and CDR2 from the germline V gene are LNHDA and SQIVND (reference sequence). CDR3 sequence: CASSAARITNEKLFF. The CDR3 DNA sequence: TGTGCCAGTAGTGCCGCCAGGATAACTAATGAAAAACTGTTTTTT.

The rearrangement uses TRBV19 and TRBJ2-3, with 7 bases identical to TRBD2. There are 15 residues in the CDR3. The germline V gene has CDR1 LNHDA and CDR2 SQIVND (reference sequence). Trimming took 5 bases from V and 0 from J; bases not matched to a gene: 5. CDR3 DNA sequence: TGTGCCAGTAGTGACCAGCGGGGAAGCACAGATACGCAGTATTTT. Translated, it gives CASSDQRGSTDTQYF.

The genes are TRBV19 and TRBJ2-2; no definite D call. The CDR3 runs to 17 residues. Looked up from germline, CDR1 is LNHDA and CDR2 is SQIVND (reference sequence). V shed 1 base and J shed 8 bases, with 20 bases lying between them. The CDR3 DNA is TGTGCCAGTAGTATAGCGGCTAGTGGCCCCTCGGTTGGGGAGCTGTTTTTT. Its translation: CASSIAASGPSVGELFF.